These 13 T cell receptor beta chains came from one sample sequenced in a study of Ad26.COV2.S vaccination and SARS-CoV-2 variants. Treatment denoted: some 20 received Ad26.COV2.S at low or high dose, single or two shots; 5 received placebo; per-sample allocation not given. Sampling occurred on day 63 after the first vaccine or placebo injection. Repertoires were generated with immunoSEQ multiplex PCR, while TCRdb's copy carries only in-frame clones and drops some. The sample includes more than 350,000 clones, 75% to 95% of them seen just once. The starting material was peripheral blood, obtained in a trial of Ad26.COV2.S vaccine versus placebo. These receptors came from a person aged 18 to 65 who received the Ad26.COV2.S COVID-19 vaccine or a placebo.

The V and J genes are TRBV29-1 and TRBJ2-5, with D possibly matching TRBD2 (6 bases). Trimming took 4 bases from V and 5 from J, leaving 11 bases between them. The germline V gene has CDR1 SQVTM and CDR2 ANQGSEA. The CDR3 has 12 residues. The CDR3 is CSVVSRDETQYF. The CDR3 bases are TGCAGCGTTGTCTCGCGGGACGAGACCCAGTACTTC.

CDR3 in DNA: TGTGCCAGCAGCAGAGGACTAGCGGGAGAAACGCAGTATTTT. Translation: CASSRGLAGETQYF. This sequence joins TRBV5-4 and TRBJ2-3; 13 positions agree with TRBD2. CDR1 SGHNT and CDR2 YYREEE come from the germline V gene (reference sequence). V shed 4 bases and J 9 bases; nucleotides not matched to a gene: 5. The CDR3 is 14 amino acids.

The V and J genes are TRBV2 and TRBJ1-1; D not certain. The ends were cut back, 6 bases at V and 3 bases at J, with 11 bases in the middle. Germline-derived CDR1 and CDR2 are SNHLY and FYNNEI. The CDR3 has 13 residues. This CDR3 reads CASSSLGDTEAFF. The CDR3 DNA is TGTGCCAGCAGCTCACTCGGGGACACTGAAGCTTTCTTT. Based on the CDR3 plus reference TRBV2 and TRBJ1-1, the full variable domain is EPEVTQTPSHQVTQMGQEVILRCVPISNHLYFYWYRQILGQKVEFLVSFYNNEISEKSEIFDDQFSVERPDGSNFTLKIRSTKLEDSAMYFCASSSLGDTEAFFGQGTRLTVV.

The chain couples TRBV7-9 to TRBJ1-5; D gene uncertain. V gave up 0 bases and J gave up 5 bases, with 2 bases separating them. The CDR3 is 12 residues long. Germline V gives CDR1 SEHNR, CDR2 FQNEAQ (reference sequence). The CDR3 nucleotides are TGTGCCAGCAGCTTAGCTGATCAGCCCCAGCATTTT. Translated, it gives CASSLADQPQHF.

CDR3 sequence reads: CASSLGQAAYEQYF. DNA of the CDR3: TGTGCCAGCAGCTTGGGCCAGGCAGCCTACGAGCAGTACTTC. The chain carries TRBV5-4 and TRBJ2-7; unclear D gene. The CDR3 length is 14 residues. The V gene's germline CDR1 is SGHNT and CDR2 YYREEE (reference sequence). V was shortened by 0 bases and J by 2 bases, with 9 bases between the two germline ends. The full variable domain, completed using reference TRBV5-4 and TRBJ2-7, is ETGVTQSPTHLIKTRGQQVTLRCSSQSGHNTVSWYQQALGQGPQFIFQYYREEENGRGNFPPRFSGLQFPNYSSELNVNALELDDSALYLCASSLGQAAYEQYFGPGTRLTVT.

The genes are TRBV7-8 and TRBJ1-6; 9 bases line up with TRBD1. V shed 5 bases, J shed 10 bases, and the junction held 6 bases outside the gene matches. The CDR3 length is 14 residues. CDR1 and CDR2 (germline): SGHVS, FQNEAQ. This CDR3 is CASSETGGRSPLHF. The DNA for the CDR3 is TGTGCCAGCAGCGAAACAGGGGGCAGGTCACCCCTCCACTTT. Filled out from reference TRBV7-8 and TRBJ1-6, the complete variable domain reads GAGVSQSPRYKVAKRGQDVALRCDPISGHVSLFWYQQALGQGPEFLTYFQNEAQLDKSGLPSDRFFAERPEGSVSTLKIQRTQQEDSAVYLCASSETGGRSPLHFGNGTRLTVT.

The gene calls are TRBV5-6 and TRBJ1-2; a weak D match, TRBD1 (6 bases). Germline lookup yields CDR1 SGHDT and CDR2 YYEEEE. CDR3 length: 14 amino acids. Trimming removed 0 bases from V and 2 bases from J, with 8 bases in between. In DNA, the CDR3 is TGTGCCAGCAGCTTGGAGGACAGAAACTATGGCTACACCTTC. This translates into CASSLEDRNYGYTF.

The chain recombines TRBV9 with TRBJ1-3, with D possibly matching TRBD1 (6 bases). Trimming removed 0 bases at V and 0 bases at J, with 13 bases between. This CDR3 spans 17 amino acids. The V gene's germline CDR1 is SGDLS and CDR2 YYNGEE. CDR3 loop: CASSVEPRDNSGNTIYF. In nucleotides, the CDR3 is TGTGCCAGCAGCGTAGAACCCCGGGACAACTCTGGAAACACCATATATTTT. The full variable domain, with the rest looked up from reference TRBV9 and TRBJ1-3, is DSGVTQTPKHLITATGQRVTLRCSPRSGDLSVYWYQQSLDQGLQFLIQYYNGEERAKGNILERFSAQQFPDLHSELNLSSLELGDSALYFCASSVEPRDNSGNTIYFGEGSWLTVV.

The chain is built from TRBV27 and TRBJ2-3, with D possibly being TRBD1 or TRBD2 (5 bases each). Germline loops: CDR1 MNHEY, CDR2 SMNVEV (reference sequence). Trimming pared 6 bases from V and 0 bases from J, leaving 22 bases between. CDR3 size: 18 residues. Here the CDR3 reads CASSPTKLPGPSTDTQYF. In nucleotides, the CDR3 is TGTGCCAGCAGCCCAACTAAACTCCCGGGACCAAGCACAGATACGCAGTATTTT.

The V call is TRBV7-9, the J call TRBJ2-3; 7 bases align to TRBD2. Unmatched junction bases numbered 14, after V lost 4 bases and J lost 1 base. The CDR3 spans 18 residues. Germline V gene lookup returns CDR1 SEHNR and CDR2 FQNEAQ (reference sequence). CDR3 bases: TGTGCCAGCAGCTCCCGCCCGGGACTACCAAAGGGCACAGATACGCAGTATTTT. Translated, it gives CASSSRPGLPKGTDTQYF.

This chain joins TRBV19 and TRBJ2-7; 10 bases are a match to TRBD2. The CDR3 is 13 amino acids. Trimming at V came to 9 bases and at J to 4 bases, leaving 6 bases not matched to a gene. Germline-derived CDR1 and CDR2 are LNHDA and SQIVND (reference sequence). CDR3 nucleotides: TGTGCCAGCTCGGGGACTAGCGTGTACGAGCAGTACTTC. The encoded protein is CASSGTSVYEQYF.

The chain is built from TRBV6-5 and TRBJ1-2; 7 bases align to TRBD1. The V gene's germline CDR1 is MNHEY and CDR2 SVGAGI. There are 15 residues in the CDR3. V gave up 0 bases and J gave up 3 bases; unmatched junction bases: 4. CDR3 sequence reads: CASSYSSRGDYGYTF. The CDR3 nucleotides read TGTGCCAGCAGTTACTCCTCCAGGGGGGACTATGGCTACACCTTC.

V is TRBV2 and J is TRBJ1-2; D remains unclear. This CDR3 region has 13 residues. The germline V gene has CDR1 SNHLY and CDR2 FYNNEI. V was shortened by 7 bases and J by 5 bases, with 14 bases between the two germline ends. CDR3 bases: TGTGCCAGCACCGTGGACGGGATTTATGGCTACACCTTC. Translation: CASTVDGIYGYTF.